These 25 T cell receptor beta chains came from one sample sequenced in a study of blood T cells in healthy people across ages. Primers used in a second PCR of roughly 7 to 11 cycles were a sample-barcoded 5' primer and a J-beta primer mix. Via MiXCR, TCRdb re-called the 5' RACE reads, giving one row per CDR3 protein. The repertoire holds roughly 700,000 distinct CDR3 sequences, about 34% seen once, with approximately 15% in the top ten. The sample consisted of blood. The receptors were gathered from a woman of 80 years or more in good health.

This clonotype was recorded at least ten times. CDR3 sequence reads: CASSVKGTKNIQYF. The CDR3 DNA reads TGTGCCAGCAGCGTAAAGGGTACCAAAAACATTCAGTACTTC. The chain uses TRBV9 and TRBJ2-4; D uncertain. Germline-derived CDR1 and CDR2 are SGDLS and YYNGEE. This CDR3 is 14 amino acids long. V was cut by 1 base and J by 2 bases, with 7 bases left in between.

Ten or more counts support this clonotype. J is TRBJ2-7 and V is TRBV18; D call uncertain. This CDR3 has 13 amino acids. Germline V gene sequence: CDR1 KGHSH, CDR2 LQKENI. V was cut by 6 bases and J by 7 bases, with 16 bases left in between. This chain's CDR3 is CASSFPGVPEQYF. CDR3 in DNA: TGTGCCAGCTCTTTCCCCGGCGTCCCAGAGCAGTACTTC.

The CDR3 is CSARGWGEGNSPLHF. Here the CDR3 DNA reads TGCAGTGCTAGAGGGTGGGGGGAAGGTAATTCACCCCTCCACTTT. This chain uses TRBV20-1 with TRBJ1-6, with D possibly matching TRBD1 (5 bases). The CDR3 has 15 amino acids. V shed 1 base and J shed 6 bases, with 13 bases lying between them. Germline loops: CDR1 DFQATT, CDR2 SNEGSKA (reference sequence).

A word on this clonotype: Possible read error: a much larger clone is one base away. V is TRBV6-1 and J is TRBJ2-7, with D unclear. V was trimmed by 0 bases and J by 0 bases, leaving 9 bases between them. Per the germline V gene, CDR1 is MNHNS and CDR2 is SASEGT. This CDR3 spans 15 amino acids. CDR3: CASSEAFSNSYEQYF. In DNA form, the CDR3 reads TGTGCCAGCAGTGAAGCTTTCAGCAACTCCTACGAGCAGTACTTC.

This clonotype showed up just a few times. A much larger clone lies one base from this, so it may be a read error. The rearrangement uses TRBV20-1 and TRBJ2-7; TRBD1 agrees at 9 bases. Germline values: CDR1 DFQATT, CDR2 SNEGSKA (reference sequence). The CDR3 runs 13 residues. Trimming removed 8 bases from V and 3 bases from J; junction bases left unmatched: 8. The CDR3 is CSTDPGQGYEQYF. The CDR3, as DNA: TGCAGTACTGACCCGGGACAGGGCTACGAGCAGTACTTC.

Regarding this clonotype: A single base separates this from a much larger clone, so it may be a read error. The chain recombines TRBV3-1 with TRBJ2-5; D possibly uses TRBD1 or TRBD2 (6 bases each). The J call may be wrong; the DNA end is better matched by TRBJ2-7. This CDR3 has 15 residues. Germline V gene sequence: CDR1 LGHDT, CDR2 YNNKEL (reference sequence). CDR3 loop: CASSQEARGEREQYF. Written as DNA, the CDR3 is TGTGCCAGCAGCCAAGAGGCAAGGGGGGAGCGCGAGCAGTACTTC.

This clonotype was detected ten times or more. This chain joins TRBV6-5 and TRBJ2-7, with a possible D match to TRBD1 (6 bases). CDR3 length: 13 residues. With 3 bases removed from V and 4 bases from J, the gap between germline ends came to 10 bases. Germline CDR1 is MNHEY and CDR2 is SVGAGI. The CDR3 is CASSYGTNYEQYF. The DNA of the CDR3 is TGTGCCAGCAGTTATGGGACAAATTACGAGCAGTACTTC.

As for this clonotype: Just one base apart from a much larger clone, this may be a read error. The CDR3 DNA is TGTGCCAGCAGTTACGTCGGAGTAGCGGGGCTCCTCAATACGCAGTGTTTT. It codes for CASSYVGVAGLLNTQCF. This rearrangement joins TRBV6-2 or TRBV6-3 to TRBJ2-3; 8 bases match TRBD2. This CDR3 comprises 17 residues. The germline V gene encodes CDR1 MNHEY and CDR2 SVGEGT.

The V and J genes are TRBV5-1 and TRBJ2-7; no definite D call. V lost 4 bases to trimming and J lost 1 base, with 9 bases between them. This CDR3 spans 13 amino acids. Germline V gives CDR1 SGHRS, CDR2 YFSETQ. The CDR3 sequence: CASSDGRSYEQYF. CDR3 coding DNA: TGCGCCAGCAGCGACGGCCGATCCTACGAGCAGTACTTC.

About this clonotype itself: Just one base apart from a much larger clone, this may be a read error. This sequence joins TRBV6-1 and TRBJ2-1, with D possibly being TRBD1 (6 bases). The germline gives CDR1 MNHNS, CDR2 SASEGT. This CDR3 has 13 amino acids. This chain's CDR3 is CAGSELPQGGQFF. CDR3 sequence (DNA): TGTGCCGGCAGTGAACTTCCACAGGGTGGGCAGTTCTTC.

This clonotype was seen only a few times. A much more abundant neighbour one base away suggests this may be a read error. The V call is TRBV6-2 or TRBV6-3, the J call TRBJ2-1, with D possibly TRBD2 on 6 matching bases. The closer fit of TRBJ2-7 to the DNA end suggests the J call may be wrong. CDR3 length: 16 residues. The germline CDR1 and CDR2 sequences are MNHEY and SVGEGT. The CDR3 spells CASSSQAGRSYNEQYF. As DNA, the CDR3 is TGTGCCAGCAGCTCCCAAGCGGGCCGCTCCTACAATGAGCAGTACTTC.

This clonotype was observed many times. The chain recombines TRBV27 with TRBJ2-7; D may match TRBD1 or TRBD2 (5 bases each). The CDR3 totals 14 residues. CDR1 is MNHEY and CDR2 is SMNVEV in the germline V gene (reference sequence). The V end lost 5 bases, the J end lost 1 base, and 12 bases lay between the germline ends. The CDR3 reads CASSRRDGSYEQYF. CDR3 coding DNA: TGTGCCAGCAGTAGAAGGGACGGATCCTACGAGCAGTACTTC.

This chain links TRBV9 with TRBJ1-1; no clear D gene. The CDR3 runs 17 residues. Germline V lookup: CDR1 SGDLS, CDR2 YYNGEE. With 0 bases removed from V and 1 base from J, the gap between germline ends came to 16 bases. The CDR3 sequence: CASSVGSIGRTNTEAFF. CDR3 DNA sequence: TGTGCCAGCAGCGTAGGTTCAATCGGGCGAACGAACACTGAAGCTTTCTTT. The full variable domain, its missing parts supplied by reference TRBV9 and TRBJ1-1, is DSGVTQTPKHLITATGQRVTLRCSPRSGDLSVYWYQQSLDQGLQFLIQYYNGEERAKGNILERFSAQQFPDLHSELNLSSLELGDSALYFCASSVGSIGRTNTEAFFGQGTRLTVV.

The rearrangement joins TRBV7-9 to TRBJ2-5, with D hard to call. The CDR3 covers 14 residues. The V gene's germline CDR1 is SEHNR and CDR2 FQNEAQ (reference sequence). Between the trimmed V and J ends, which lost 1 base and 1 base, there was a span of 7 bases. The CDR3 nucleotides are TGTGCCAGCAGCTTAGGGCCGGGCCAAGAGACCCAGTACTTC. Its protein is CASSLGPGQETQYF.

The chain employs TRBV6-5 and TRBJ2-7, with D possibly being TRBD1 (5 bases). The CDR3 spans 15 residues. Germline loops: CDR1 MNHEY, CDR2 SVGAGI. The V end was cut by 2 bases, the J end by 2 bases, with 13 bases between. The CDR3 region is CASSYGAASPYEQYF. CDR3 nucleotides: TGTGCCAGCAGTTACGGGGCAGCTTCCCCCTACGAGCAGTACTTC.

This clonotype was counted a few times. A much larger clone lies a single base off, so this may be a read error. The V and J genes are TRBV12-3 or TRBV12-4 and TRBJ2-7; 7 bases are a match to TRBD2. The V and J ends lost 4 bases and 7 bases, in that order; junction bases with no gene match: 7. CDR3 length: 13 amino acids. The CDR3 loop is CASSWGGRNEQYF. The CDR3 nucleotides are TGTGCCAGCAGTTGGGGGGGACGGAATGAGCAGTACTTC.

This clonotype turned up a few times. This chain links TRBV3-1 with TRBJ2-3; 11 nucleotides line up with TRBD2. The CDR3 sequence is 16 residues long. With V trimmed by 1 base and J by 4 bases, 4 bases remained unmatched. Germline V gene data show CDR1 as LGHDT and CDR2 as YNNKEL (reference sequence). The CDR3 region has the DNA TGTGCCAGCAGCCAAGCTAGCGGGGGGTCGGCAGATACGCAGTATTTT. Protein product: CASSQASGGSADTQYF.

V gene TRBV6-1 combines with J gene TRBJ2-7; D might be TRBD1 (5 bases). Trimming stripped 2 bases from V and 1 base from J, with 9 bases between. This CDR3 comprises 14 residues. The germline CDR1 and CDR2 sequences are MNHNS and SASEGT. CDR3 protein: CASSELQGSYEQYF. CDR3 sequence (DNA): TGTGCCAGCAGTGAACTTCAGGGATCCTACGAGCAGTACTTC.

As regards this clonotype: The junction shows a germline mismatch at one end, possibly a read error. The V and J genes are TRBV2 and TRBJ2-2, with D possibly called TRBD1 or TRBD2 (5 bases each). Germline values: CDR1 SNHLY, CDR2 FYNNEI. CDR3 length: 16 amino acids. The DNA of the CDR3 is TGTGCCAGCAGCGAAGACCGGGGCCCGGGCACCGGGGAGCTGTTTTTT. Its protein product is CASSEDRGPGTGELFF.

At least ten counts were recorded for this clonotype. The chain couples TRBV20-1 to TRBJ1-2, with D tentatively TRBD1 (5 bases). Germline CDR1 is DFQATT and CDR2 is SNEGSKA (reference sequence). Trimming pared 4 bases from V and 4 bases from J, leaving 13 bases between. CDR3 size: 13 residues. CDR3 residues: CSAIDPGLYGYTF. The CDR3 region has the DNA TGCAGTGCTATAGATCCGGGACTCTATGGCTACACCTTC.

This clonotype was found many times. The CDR3 protein is CASSLGDRVTNEKLFF. CDR3 bases: TGCGCCAGCAGCTTGGGGGACAGGGTTACTAATGAAAAACTGTTTTTT. The chain links TRBV5-1 to TRBJ1-4; 9 nucleotides line up with TRBD1. Germline-derived CDR1 and CDR2 are SGHRS and YFSETQ. With V trimmed by 0 bases and J by 2 bases, 2 bases remained unmatched. The CDR3 spans 16 residues.

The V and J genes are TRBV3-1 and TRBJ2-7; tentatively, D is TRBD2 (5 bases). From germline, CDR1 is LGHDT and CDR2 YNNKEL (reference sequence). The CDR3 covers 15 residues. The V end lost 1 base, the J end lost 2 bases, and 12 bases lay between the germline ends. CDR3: CASSQGRSGTYEQYF. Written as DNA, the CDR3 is TGTGCCAGCAGCCAAGGTCGCAGCGGTACCTACGAGCAGTACTTC.

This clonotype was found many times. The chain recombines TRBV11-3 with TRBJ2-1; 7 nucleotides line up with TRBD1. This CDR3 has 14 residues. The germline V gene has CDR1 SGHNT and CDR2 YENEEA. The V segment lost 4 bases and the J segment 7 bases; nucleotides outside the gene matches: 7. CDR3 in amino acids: CASSSPKGANEQFF. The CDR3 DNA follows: TGTGCCAGCAGCTCCCCGAAGGGGGCGAATGAGCAGTTCTTC.

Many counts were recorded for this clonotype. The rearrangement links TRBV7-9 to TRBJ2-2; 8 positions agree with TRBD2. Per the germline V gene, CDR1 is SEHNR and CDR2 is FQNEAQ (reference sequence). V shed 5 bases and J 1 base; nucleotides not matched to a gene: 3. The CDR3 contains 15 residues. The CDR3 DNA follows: TGTGCCAGCAGCGCGGGGGGTATGAACACCGGGGAGCTGTTTTTT. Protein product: CASSAGGMNTGELFF.

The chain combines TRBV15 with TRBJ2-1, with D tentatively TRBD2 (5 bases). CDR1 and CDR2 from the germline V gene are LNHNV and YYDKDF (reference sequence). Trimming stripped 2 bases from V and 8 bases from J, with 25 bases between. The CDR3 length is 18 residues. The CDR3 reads CATSRKKWTSLGTDEQFF. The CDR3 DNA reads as TGTGCCACCAGCAGAAAAAAATGGACTTCCCTGGGTACTGATGAGCAGTTCTTC.